This passage covers 22 T cell receptor beta chains from one sample sequenced in a study of blood T cell repertoires in COVID-19. TCRdb's copy holds only in-frame clones and misses some; the assay was immunoSEQ multiplex PCR. The sample consists of just over 150,000 clones, 65% to 90% of them appearing once. Source material: peripheral blood. Receptors originate from a woman in her thirties or forties with COVID-19, enrolled during active disease.

The J gene is TRBJ1-2, the V gene TRBV6-5; 8 nucleotides agree with TRBD1. The CDR3 totals 15 residues. Trimming removed 9 bases from V and 0 bases from J; junction bases left unmatched: 9. CDR1 MNHEY and CDR2 SVGAGI come from the germline V gene. The CDR3, as DNA: TGTGCCAGTCAGGGGGCGCGGTTTTCTAACTATGGCTACACCTTC. Translated: CASQGARFSNYGYTF.

The chain carries TRBV5-6 and TRBJ2-1; D ambiguous. Germline CDR1 and CDR2: SGHDT and YYEEEE. The CDR3 has 14 residues. V was trimmed by 4 bases and J by 6 bases, leaving 14 bases between them. The CDR3 loop is CASSPGDPVNEQFF. The CDR3, as DNA: TGTGCCAGCAGCCCTGGAGACCCGGTCAATGAGCAGTTCTTC.

The chain combines TRBV5-1 with TRBJ1-3, with 7 nucleotides matching TRBD1. The germline CDR1 and CDR2 sequences are SGHRS and YFSETQ. The CDR3 is 14 residues long. Germline trimming cut 5 bases from V and 2 bases from J; bases unmatched to any gene: 4. CDR3 protein: CASRPGTAGNTIYF. The CDR3 DNA reads as TGCGCCAGCAGACCCGGGACAGCTGGAAACACCATATATTTT.

The rearrangement links TRBV2 to TRBJ2-1, with 11 bases matching TRBD2. Germline lookup yields CDR1 SNHLY and CDR2 FYNNEI. This CDR3 has 14 residues. Germline trimming cut 7 bases from V and 9 bases from J; bases unmatched to any gene: 8. CDR3 residues: CASKPGLADVEQFF. CDR3 DNA: TGTGCCAGCAAACCGGGACTAGCGGACGTTGAGCAGTTCTTC.

This clone appeared a few times. The chain uses TRBV10-1 and TRBJ2-1, with 9 positions matching TRBD2. CDR3 length: 14 amino acids. Germline-derived CDR1 and CDR2 are WNHNN and SYGVQD (reference sequence). V shed 2 bases and J 9 bases; nucleotides not matched to a gene: 5. CDR3 amino acids: CASSENSGSSEQFF. The CDR3, as DNA: TGCGCCAGCAGTGAGAATAGCGGGAGTAGTGAGCAGTTCTTC.

The chain carries TRBV3-1 (or the pseudogene TRBV3-2) and TRBJ2-1; 8 bases map to TRBD2. The CDR3 is 15 amino acids. V lost 1 base and J lost 8; bases outside the gene matches: 7. The germline gives CDR1 LGHDT, CDR2 YNNKEL (reference sequence). In DNA, the CDR3 is TGTGCCAGCAGCCAAGCGGGCGGGAGGTCCCATGAGCAGTTCTTC. This gives the protein CASSQAGGRSHEQFF.

The chain has TRBV20-1 and TRBJ2-3, with TRBD1 matching 8 bases. The germline CDR1 and CDR2 sequences are DFQATT and SNEGSKA (reference sequence). The CDR3 totals 14 residues. J was trimmed by 3 bases and V by 6 bases; bases with no gene match: 8. CDR3 sequence: CSASPGQETDTQYF. The CDR3 DNA reads TGCAGTGCGAGTCCGGGACAGGAGACAGATACGCAGTATTTT.

The rearrangement uses TRBV7-2 and TRBJ1-1; D is unresolved. Trimming took off 5 bases at V and 7 bases at J, with 8 bases between the two ends. There are 11 residues in the CDR3. The germline V gene encodes CDR1 SGHTA and CDR2 FQGNSA. CDR3 in DNA: TGTGCCAGCAGCCCCCAGAATGAAGCTTTCTTT. It translates to CASSPQNEAFF.

This chain uses TRBV9 with TRBJ2-5; D call uncertain. The CDR3 totals 17 residues. V gave up 0 bases and J gave up 2 bases, with 17 bases separating them. CDR1 is SGDLS, CDR2 YYNGEE, per germline. DNA for the CDR3: TGTGCCAGCAGCGTAGGAGGCTCCCTCAGCCTACAAGAGACCCAGTACTTC. Its protein product is CASSVGGSLSLQETQYF.

This rearrangement joins TRBV12-3 or TRBV12-4 to TRBJ2-5; D might be TRBD2 (5 bases). V shed 0 bases and J shed 7 bases, with 9 bases lying between them. This CDR3 has 13 amino acids. This CDR3 is CASSLASAGTQYF. For the CDR3, the DNA is TGTGCCAGCAGTTTAGCTAGCGCGGGGACCCAGTACTTC.

The chain links TRBV29-1 to TRBJ2-1; D gene unclear. The germline V gene encodes CDR1 SQVTM and CDR2 ANQGSEA. The CDR3 has 14 residues. V dropped 1 base and J dropped 0 bases, with 7 bases sitting between them. The DNA of the CDR3 is TGCAGCGTTGAAGGAGGCCTCTCCTACAATGAGCAGTTCTTC. Amino acids: CSVEGGLSYNEQFF.

CDR3 region: CASSTVTGANVLTF. The CDR3 nucleotides are TGTGCCAGCAGCACAGTAACTGGGGCCAACGTCCTGACTTTC. This chain connects TRBV27 to TRBJ2-6, with D hard to call. CDR1 and CDR2 from the germline V gene are MNHEY and SMNVEV (reference sequence). V was clipped by 6 bases and J by 2 bases, with 8 bases between them. The CDR3 is 14 residues long.

The V gene is TRBV9, the J gene TRBJ1-5, with a tentative D call TRBD1 (6 bases). The ends were cut back, 0 bases at V and 0 bases at J, with 22 bases in the middle. CDR3 length: 20 amino acids. Per germline, CDR1 SGDLS and CDR2 YYNGEE. This CDR3 is CASSVAGAGVGSCSNQPQHF. DNA for the CDR3: TGTGCCAGCAGCGTAGCTGGGGCAGGGGTAGGATCTTGTAGCAATCAGCCCCAGCATTTT.

The chain recombines TRBV19 with TRBJ2-7; the match to TRBD1 covers 7 bases. This CDR3 has 15 amino acids. CDR1 LNHDA and CDR2 SQIVND come from the germline V gene (reference sequence). V was pared by 1 base and J by 2 bases, with 5 bases of the junction left unmatched. The CDR3 nucleotides are TGTGCCAGTAGTATAGCGGATACAGGGGCCTACGAGCAGTACTTC. Amino acid sequence: CASSIADTGAYEQYF.

The chain is built from TRBV5-6 and TRBJ2-2, with 7 bases aligning to TRBD1. Germline assignment: CDR1 SGHDT and CDR2 YYEEEE. With V trimmed by 4 bases and J by 7 bases, 13 bases remained unmatched. This CDR3 spans 16 amino acids. DNA of the CDR3: TGTGCCAGCAGCCCCTATAGGGGGACAGTTGGCGGGGAGCTGTTTTTT. Residues: CASSPYRGTVGGELFF. The full variable domain, its missing parts supplied by reference TRBV5-6 and TRBJ2-2, is DAGVTQSPTHLIKTRGQQVTLRCSPKSGHDTVSWYQQALGQGPQFIFQYYEEEERQRGNFPDRFSGHQFPNYSSELNVNALLLGDSALYLCASSPYRGTVGGELFFGEGSRLTVL.

The chain links TRBV11-2 to TRBJ2-7; a weak D match, TRBD2 (5 bases). Trimming pared 1 base from V and 1 base from J, leaving 14 bases between. This CDR3 comprises 16 residues. CDR1 is SGHAT and CDR2 is FQNNGV in the germline V gene. CDR3 nucleotides: TGTGCCAGCAGCTTAGCCCCTACCCGAGGGTCCTACGAGCAGTACTTC. This sequence encodes CASSLAPTRGSYEQYF.

The chain carries TRBV18 and TRBJ1-1, with 7 nucleotides matching TRBD1. Germline values: CDR1 KGHSH, CDR2 LQKENI. The length of the CDR3 is 15 residues. Unmatched junction bases numbered 9, after V lost 4 bases and J lost 4 bases. The CDR3 sequence: CASSQSQAGGTEAFF. CDR3 DNA: TGTGCCAGCTCACAATCCCAAGCAGGGGGCACTGAAGCTTTCTTT. The entire variable domain, with the rest obtained from reference TRBV18 and TRBJ1-1, is as follows: NAGVMQNPRHLVRRRGQEARLRCSPMKGHSHVYWYRQLPEEGLKFMVYLQKENIIDESGMPKERFSAEFPKEGPSILRIQQVVRGDSAAYFCASSQSQAGGTEAFFGQGTRLTVV.

The chain couples TRBV15 to TRBJ1-1, with TRBD1 as a possible D gene (5 bases). This CDR3 has 17 amino acids. Trimming shortened V by 0 bases and J by 0 bases, and 14 bases separated the two germline ends. The germline V gene encodes CDR1 LNHNV and CDR2 YYDKDF (reference sequence). The DNA of the CDR3 is TGTGCCACCAGCAGAGATTTGGTACAGGATATGAACACTGAAGCTTTCTTT. Protein sequence: CATSRDLVQDMNTEAFF.

The genes are TRBV9 and TRBJ2-2; 9 bases are shared with TRBD2. The CDR3 consists of 15 residues. Germline trimming cut 2 bases from V and 4 bases from J; bases unmatched to any gene: 3. CDR1 SGDLS and CDR2 YYNGEE come from the germline V gene. The CDR3 region is CASSVQAGGTGELFF. CDR3 nucleotide sequence: TGTGCCAGCAGCGTCCAAGCGGGAGGCACCGGGGAGCTGTTTTTT.

J is TRBJ2-5 and V is TRBV5-1, with a tentative D call TRBD1 (6 bases). V was trimmed by 6 bases and J by 2 bases, leaving 14 bases between them. The CDR3 runs to 14 residues. Germline values: CDR1 SGHRS, CDR2 YFSETQ. The CDR3 coding sequence is TGCGCCAGCACGCAATCGACAGGACAAGAGACCCAGTACTTC. It translates to CASTQSTGQETQYF.

This chain joins TRBV10-1 and TRBJ1-2; D is unresolved. Germline V gene lookup returns CDR1 WNHNN and CDR2 SYGVQD (reference sequence). Trimming took off 1 base at V and 4 bases at J, with 16 bases between the two ends. The CDR3 loop spans 16 amino acids. CDR3 sequence (DNA): TGCGCCAGCAGTGAGTATTACAGCCCGATTGCCTATGGCTACACCTTC. Encoded protein: CASSEYYSPIAYGYTF.

V is TRBV6-5 and J is TRBJ1-1, with D possibly matching TRBD1 (6 bases). CDR1 MNHEY and CDR2 SVGAGI come from the germline V gene. The CDR3 runs 14 residues. V gave up 0 bases and J gave up 5 bases, with 10 bases separating them. The chain's CDR3 is CASSYSNRVTEAFF. The CDR3 DNA reads as TGTGCCAGCAGTTACTCGAACAGGGTAACTGAAGCTTTCTTT.